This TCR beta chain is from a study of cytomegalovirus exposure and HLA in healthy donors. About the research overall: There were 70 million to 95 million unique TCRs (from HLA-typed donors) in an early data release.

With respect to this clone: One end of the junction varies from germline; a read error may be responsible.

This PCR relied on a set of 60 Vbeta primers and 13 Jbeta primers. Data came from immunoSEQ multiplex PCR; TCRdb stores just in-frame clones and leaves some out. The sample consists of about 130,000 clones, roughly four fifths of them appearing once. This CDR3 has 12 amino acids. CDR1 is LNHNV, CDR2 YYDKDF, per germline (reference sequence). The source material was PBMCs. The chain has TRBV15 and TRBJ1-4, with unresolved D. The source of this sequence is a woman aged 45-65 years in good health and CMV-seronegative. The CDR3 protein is CATSRPTPESSF. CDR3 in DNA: TGTGCCACCAGCAGACCTACACCGGAAAGTAGCTTT.